This T cell receptor beta chain comes out of a study of T cells in Graves' hyperthyroidism and ophthalmopathy. Study-level background: Peripheral blood was secured at the point of initial diagnosis, before any treatment. Study-level findings and limits: Within blood appeared most thyroid clonotypes that had expanded above 0.001. Ophthalmopathy and stable hyperthyroidism were separated by a 13 V-J model.

This clonotype was observed many times. Its target is unknown. Amplified TCR beta CDR3 regions came from RNA transcripts. The TCR CDR3 first-round RT-PCR relied on the HTBI primer set. One entry per CDR3 protein results from TCRdb running MiXCR on the multiplex PCR reads. The sample comprises a few hundred thousand distinct CDR3 sequences, roughly 15% of which are singletons, and about an eighth rests with the top ten. V lost 3 bases and J 1 base, leaving 11 bases between the germline ends. Germline assignment: CDR1 MNHNS and CDR2 SASEGT. The CDR3 runs 15 residues. The sequenced sample consisted of blood. The origin of this receptor is a woman in her 40s with Graves' hyperthyroidism that later progressed to Graves' ophthalmopathy. The genes are TRBV6-1 and TRBJ2-3; D is unclear. The CDR3 DNA is TGTGCCAGCAGTGACTTTCTCCGGGGCACAGATACGCAGTATTTT. Amino acids: CASSDFLRGTDTQYF.